What follows are 29 T cell receptor beta chains derived from one specimen sequenced in a study of blood T cell repertoires in COVID-19. This table comes from immunoSEQ multiplex PCR, and its TCRdb copy is limited to in-frame clones, with some not included. In the table there are about 68,000 clones, about 91% of which are singletons. Material for sequencing was peripheral blood. The receptors come from a man aged 35-49 years with COVID-19, enrolled during active disease.

Here the CDR3 DNA reads TGTGCCACCAGGGGACAGGAATTTTACGAGCAGTACTTC. Encoded protein: CATRGQEFYEQYF. The chain recombines TRBV6-4 with TRBJ2-7, with 8 bases lining up with TRBD1. Germline lookup yields CDR1 MRHNA and CDR2 SNTAGT. This CDR3 comprises 13 residues. V lost 10 bases to trimming and J lost 4 bases; unmatched junction nucleotides: 9.

This chain joins TRBV2 and TRBJ2-3, with D possibly being TRBD1 (6 bases). This CDR3 is 13 amino acids long. Germline lookup yields CDR1 SNHLY and CDR2 FYNNEI. The germline V and J ends were trimmed by 6 bases and 4 bases, with 11 bases remaining between them. The CDR3 here is CASRRGSPDTQYF. The CDR3 DNA is TGTGCCAGCAGGAGGGGGAGCCCAGATACGCAGTATTTT.

V is TRBV7-2 and J is TRBJ2-7, with 7 bases identical to TRBD1. V lost 5 bases and J lost 2; bases outside the gene matches: 9. Germline V gene data show CDR1 as SGHTA and CDR2 as FQGNSA. The CDR3 length is 15 residues. CDR3 sequence reads: CASSQGDAGTYEQYF. CDR3 DNA sequence: TGTGCCAGCAGCCAGGGGGACGCGGGTACCTACGAGCAGTACTTC.

The genes are TRBV2 and TRBJ2-1; tentative D call: TRBD1 (5 bases). CDR1 is SNHLY and CDR2 is FYNNEI in the germline V gene. V shed 0 bases and J shed 15 bases, with 21 bases lying between them. CDR3 length: 15 residues. The CDR3 region has the DNA TGTGCCAGCAGTGAAGCACCTCCGCAGGGTGGGGTTCCGTTCTTC. It encodes CASSEAPPQGGVPFF.

The chain is built from TRBV5-4 and TRBJ2-3; 7 positions match TRBD2. This CDR3 is built from 16 residues. V lost 5 bases to trimming and J lost 0 bases; unmatched junction nucleotides: 9. Germline V gene lookup returns CDR1 SGHNT and CDR2 YYREEE (reference sequence). In DNA, the CDR3 is TGTGCCAGCAGGGCGAATAGCGGGCGAAGCACAGATACGCAGTATTTT. It yields the protein CASRANSGRSTDTQYF. Looking up the rest from reference TRBV5-4 and TRBJ2-3 gives the full variable domain: ETGVTQSPTHLIKTRGQQVTLRCSSQSGHNTVSWYQQALGQGPQFIFQYYREEENGRGNFPPRFSGLQFPNYSSELNVNALELDDSALYLCASRANSGRSTDTQYFGPGTRLTVL.

The chain has TRBV15 and TRBJ2-2; tentatively, D is TRBD1 (5 bases). This CDR3 has 15 residues. V was trimmed by 5 bases and J by 5 bases, leaving 15 bases between them. CDR1 and CDR2 from the germline V gene are LNHNV and YYDKDF (reference sequence). The CDR3 is CATSSRAGWTGELFF. The CDR3 DNA reads as TGTGCCACCAGCTCCCGTGCAGGGTGGACCGGGGAGCTGTTTTTT.

The chain recombines TRBV30 with TRBJ1-2; TRBD1 agrees at 8 bases. J was trimmed by 8 bases and V by 0 bases; bases with no gene match: 5. This CDR3 has 13 amino acids. The germline CDR1 and CDR2 sequences are GTSNPN and SVGIG (reference sequence). CDR3: CAWSVRTGSGYTF. The CDR3 nucleotides read TGTGCCTGGAGTGTACGGACAGGGAGCGGCTACACCTTC.

The chain uses TRBV5-1 and TRBJ1-1, with D perhaps TRBD1 (5 bases). This CDR3 comprises 14 residues. Trimming removed 0 bases at V and 4 bases at J, with 10 bases between. Germline CDR1 and CDR2: SGHRS and YFSETQ. DNA of the CDR3: TGCGCCAGCAGCTTGGGCAGGGTGGGCACTGAAGCTTTCTTT. Residues: CASSLGRVGTEAFF. Full variable domain (rest looked up from reference TRBV5-1 and TRBJ1-1): KAGVTQTPRYLIKTRGQQVTLSCSPISGHRSVSWYQQTPGQGLQFLFEYFSETQRNKGNFPGRFSGRQFSNSRSEMNVSTLELGDSALYLCASSLGRVGTEAFFGQGTRLTVV.

This rearrangement joins TRBV15 to TRBJ1-1; D gene ambiguous. V lost 1 base and J lost 6, with 6 bases in between. This CDR3 spans 12 amino acids. CDR1 is LNHNV and CDR2 is YYDKDF in the germline V gene (reference sequence). The CDR3 DNA sequence: TGTGCCACCAGCAGAGTTCCAGCTGAAGCTTTCTTT. Amino acids: CATSRVPAEAFF.

The rearrangement links TRBV2 to TRBJ2-3; D gene uncertain. The CDR3 loop spans 14 amino acids. The V gene lost 4 bases and the J gene lost 2 bases, with 10 bases spanning the gap. Germline CDR1 reads SNHLY; CDR2 reads FYNNEI. CDR3 nucleotides: TGTGCCAGCAGTGGCGCTAGAAACACAGATACGCAGTATTTT. Its protein product is CASSGARNTDTQYF.

The chain joins TRBV10-3 to TRBJ1-1; maybe TRBD1 (6 bases). Germline lookup yields CDR1 ENHRY and CDR2 SYGVKD. The length of the CDR3 is 14 residues. The V end lost 2 bases, the J end lost 5 bases, and 12 bases lay between the germline ends. The CDR3 reads CAISEGGANTEAFF. DNA of the CDR3: TGTGCCATCAGTGAGGGGGGGGCAAATACTGAAGCTTTCTTT.

The chain uses TRBV2 and TRBJ1-6; TRBD1 matches 7 bases. V shed 6 bases, J shed 10 bases, and the junction held 9 bases outside the gene matches. This CDR3 comprises 14 residues. Germline CDR1 is SNHLY and CDR2 is FYNNEI. CDR3 in amino acids: CASRVQGISSPLHF. The CDR3 coding sequence is TGTGCCAGCAGGGTACAGGGGATAAGCTCACCCCTCCACTTT.

V is TRBV1 and J is TRBJ2-1; the D call TRBD1 from the table was never checked on the DNA. TRBV1 is classified as a pseudogene. There are 11 residues in the CDR3. The CDR3 DNA follows: TGCACCAGCCTAGGGACATCGGCGCAGTTCTTC. This gives the protein CTSLGTSAQFF.

The gene calls are TRBV10-2 and TRBJ2-5; TRBD2 agrees at 10 bases. V lost 8 bases and J lost 4; bases outside the gene matches: 7. The germline V gene has CDR1 WSHSY and CDR2 SAAADI. The CDR3 covers 14 residues. The chain's CDR3 is CASGASGGGETQYF. The CDR3 DNA reads as TGCGCCAGCGGTGCTAGCGGGGGAGGAGAGACCCAGTACTTC.

This sequence joins TRBV7-2 and TRBJ2-1; D possibly corresponds to TRBD2 (6 bases). The V end was cut by 3 bases, the J end by 1 base, with 16 bases between. CDR1 is SGHTA, CDR2 FQGNSA, per germline. This CDR3 region has 17 residues. As DNA, the CDR3 is TGTGCCAGCAGCTTGAGGGGTTTAGCGGCATCCTACAATGAGCAGTTCTTC. Translation: CASSLRGLAASYNEQFF. The variable domain in full, completed from reference TRBV7-2 and TRBJ2-1, reads GAGVSQSPSNKVTEKGKDVELRCDPISGHTALYWYRQSLGQGLEFLIYFQGNSAPDKSGLPSDRFSAERTGGSVSTLTIQRTQQEDSAVYLCASSLRGLAASYNEQFFGPGTRLTVL.

The CDR3 sequence is CASRQRDSTYEQYF. CDR3 DNA sequence: TGTGCCAGCAGACAAAGGGACAGTACCTACGAGCAGTACTTC. The V gene is TRBV6-5, the J gene TRBJ2-7; 7 bases match TRBD1. CDR1 is MNHEY and CDR2 is SVGAGI in the germline V gene. The length of the CDR3 is 14 residues. The V segment lost 6 bases and the J segment 2 bases; nucleotides outside the gene matches: 7.

The rearrangement uses TRBV7-9 and TRBJ2-7, with a weak D call TRBD1 (6 bases). Trimming left V 5 bases short and J 6 bases short, with 14 bases between. Germline V gene lookup returns CDR1 SEHNR and CDR2 FQNEAQ (reference sequence). The CDR3 runs to 13 residues. The CDR3 DNA reads as TGTGCCAGCAGCGGTCGACAGGAAGGCGAGCAGTACTTC. It specifies CASSGRQEGEQYF.

The genes are TRBV11-2 and TRBJ1-3; weak D call: TRBD1 (5 bases). The CDR3 loop spans 15 amino acids. Germline V gene data show CDR1 as SGHAT and CDR2 as FQNNGV. The V gene lost 5 bases and the J gene lost 0 bases, with 11 bases spanning the gap. CDR3 amino acids: CASSIPTGSGNTIYF. The CDR3, as DNA: TGTGCCAGCAGCATACCAACAGGCTCTGGAAACACCATATATTTT.

The V and J genes are TRBV5-4 and TRBJ2-2, with 8 bases matching TRBD1. The V segment lost 6 bases and the J segment 0 bases; nucleotides outside the gene matches: 1. The germline V gene encodes CDR1 SGHNT and CDR2 YYREEE (reference sequence). This CDR3 has 14 amino acids. Written as DNA, the CDR3 is TGTGCCAGCACGACAGGGGCGAACACCGGGGAGCTGTTTTTT. Protein: CASTTGANTGELFF. Filled out from reference TRBV5-4 and TRBJ2-2, the complete variable domain reads ETGVTQSPTHLIKTRGQQVTLRCSSQSGHNTVSWYQQALGQGPQFIFQYYREEENGRGNFPPRFSGLQFPNYSSELNVNALELDDSALYLCASTTGANTGELFFGEGSRLTVL.

V and J are TRBV3-1 (or the pseudogene TRBV3-2) and TRBJ1-6; possibly TRBD1 for D (5 bases). The CDR3 covers 13 residues. CDR1 is LGHDT and CDR2 is YNNKEL in the germline V gene (reference sequence). Trimming pared 8 bases from V and 4 bases from J, leaving 9 bases between. The CDR3 DNA reads as TGTGCCAGCCGAGACAGTTATAATTCACCCCTCCACTTT. It yields the protein CASRDSYNSPLHF.

V usage is TRBV5-1 and J usage is TRBJ1-2, with a tentative D call TRBD1 (6 bases). CDR1 is SGHRS and CDR2 is YFSETQ in the germline V gene. This CDR3 comprises 13 residues. V gave up 4 bases and J gave up 2 bases, with 9 bases separating them. The CDR3 DNA reads TGCGCCAGCAGCCCGGGGACAAACTATGGCTACACCTTC. Its translation: CASSPGTNYGYTF. The full variable domain, its missing parts supplied by reference TRBV5-1 and TRBJ1-2, is KAGVTQTPRYLIKTRGQQVTLSCSPISGHRSVSWYQQTPGQGLQFLFEYFSETQRNKGNFPGRFSGRQFSNSRSEMNVSTLELGDSALYLCASSPGTNYGYTFGSGTRLTVV.

The V call is TRBV29-1, the J call TRBJ1-5; D might be TRBD1 (5 bases). This CDR3 has 12 residues. Trimming stripped 4 bases from V and 2 bases from J, with 6 bases between. CDR1 SQVTM and CDR2 ANQGSEA come from the germline V gene. CDR3 nucleotides: TGCAGCGTTGGGGGGGGCAATCAGCCCCAGCATTTT. Translating gives CSVGGGNQPQHF.

The chain joins TRBV5-1 to TRBJ1-3, with D perhaps TRBD1 (6 bases). Germline V CDR1 and CDR2: SGHRS, YFSETQ. The CDR3 contains 12 residues. V was trimmed by 2 bases and J by 9 bases, leaving 9 bases between them. CDR3 amino acids: CASSLQGGTIYF. Here the CDR3 DNA reads TGCGCCAGCAGCTTACAGGGCGGCACCATATATTTT.

A single count supports this clone. The genes are TRBV5-1 and TRBJ2-1; 8 bases agree with TRBD2. V gave up 4 bases and J gave up 6 bases; unmatched junction bases: 3. There are 13 residues in the CDR3. Germline values: CDR1 SGHRS, CDR2 YFSETQ. The DNA for the CDR3 is TGCGCCAGCAGCACACTAGCGGTCAATGAGCAGTTCTTC. Amino acid sequence: CASSTLAVNEQFF.

This chain joins TRBV6-4 and TRBJ1-2; D is undetermined. V was cut by 2 bases and J by 8 bases, with 12 bases left in between. Germline CDR1 MRHNA, CDR2 SNTAGT. The CDR3 has 13 amino acids. In DNA, the CDR3 is TGTGCCAGCAGTGACGCAGAGCGAAACGGCTACACCTTC. Translating it yields CASSDAERNGYTF.

This chain links TRBV12-3 or TRBV12-4 with TRBJ2-2; no clear D. This CDR3 comprises 12 residues. V was trimmed by 7 bases and J by 3 bases, leaving 6 bases between them. The CDR3 DNA follows: TGTGCCAGCAATCGAGACACCGGGGAGCTGTTTTTT. Amino acid sequence: CASNRDTGELFF.

The rearrangement uses TRBV5-1 and TRBJ2-1, with 12 bases lining up with TRBD1. Germline V lookup: CDR1 SGHRS, CDR2 YFSETQ. The CDR3 totals 13 residues. The V segment lost 4 bases and the J segment 15 bases; nucleotides outside the gene matches: 8. CDR3 sequence reads: CASSPGQGAVLFF. The CDR3 DNA reads TGCGCCAGCAGCCCGGGACAGGGGGCCGTGTTGTTCTTC.

This chain links TRBV24-1 with TRBJ1-1; weak D call: TRBD1 (5 bases). V was clipped by 4 bases and J by 8 bases, with 28 bases between them. Germline-derived CDR1 and CDR2 are KGHDR and SFDVKD. The length of the CDR3 is 18 residues. The CDR3 loop is CATSDSSDRGVRFPEAFF. DNA for the CDR3: TGTGCCACCAGTGACTCTTCCGATCGGGGGGTCCGTTTCCCCGAAGCTTTCTTT.

This rearrangement joins TRBV7-9 to TRBJ2-7; 7 nucleotides match TRBD1. There are 15 residues in the CDR3. The germline CDR1 and CDR2 sequences are SEHNR and FQNEAQ (reference sequence). The ends lost 5 bases at V and 3 bases at J; junction bases unmatched: 10. The CDR3 DNA sequence: TGTGCCAGCAGCCCACTCCCGGCAGGGGGCTACGAGCAGTACTTC. Residues: CASSPLPAGGYEQYF.